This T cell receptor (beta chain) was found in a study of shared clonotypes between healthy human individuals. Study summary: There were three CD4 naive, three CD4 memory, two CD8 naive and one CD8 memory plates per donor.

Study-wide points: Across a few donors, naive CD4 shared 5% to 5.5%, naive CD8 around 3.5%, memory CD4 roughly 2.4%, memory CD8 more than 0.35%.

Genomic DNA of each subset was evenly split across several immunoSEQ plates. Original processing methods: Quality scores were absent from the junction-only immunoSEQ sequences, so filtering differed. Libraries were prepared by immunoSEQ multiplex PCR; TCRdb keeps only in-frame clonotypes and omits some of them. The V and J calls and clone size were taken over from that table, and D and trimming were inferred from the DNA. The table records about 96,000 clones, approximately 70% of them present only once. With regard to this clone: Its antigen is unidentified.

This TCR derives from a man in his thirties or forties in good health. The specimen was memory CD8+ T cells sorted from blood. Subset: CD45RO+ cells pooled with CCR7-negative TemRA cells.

The CDR3: CASSLWAAYEQYF. The CDR3 nucleotides read TGTGCCAGCAGCCTATGGGCAGCTTACGAGCAGTACTTC. V gene TRBV28 combines with J gene TRBJ2-7; D gene unclear. The CDR3 has 13 amino acids. Germline V gene lookup returns CDR1 MDHEN and CDR2 SYDVKM. The V gene lost 6 bases and the J gene lost 4 bases, with 13 bases spanning the gap.